This T cell receptor (beta chain) is drawn from a study of post-analysis software for immune sequencing data. Germline CDR1 is ENHRY and CDR2 is SYGVKD. The ends lost 7 bases at V and 5 bases at J; junction bases unmatched: 4. The CDR3 consists of 13 residues. On this clonotype itself: What it binds is unknown.

Unique molecular identifiers featured in each of the TCR beta cDNA libraries. One entry per CDR3 protein, called by TCRdb with MiXCR from the PCR reads. The data contain around 500,000 distinct CDR3 sequences, around 36% of them singletons. Findings and limits, study-wide: Compared with controls, patients had more of five TRBV segments, including TRBV5-6, TRBV5-1 and TRBV20-1.

The sequenced material came from blood. The receptor's source is a girl aged 2-17 years with multiple sclerosis. The chain combines TRBV10-3 with TRBJ2-1, with 8 bases that match TRBD1. The CDR3 sequence: CAIKTDRDNEQFF. CDR3 in DNA: TGTGCCATCAAAACGGACAGGGACAATGAGCAGTTCTTC.